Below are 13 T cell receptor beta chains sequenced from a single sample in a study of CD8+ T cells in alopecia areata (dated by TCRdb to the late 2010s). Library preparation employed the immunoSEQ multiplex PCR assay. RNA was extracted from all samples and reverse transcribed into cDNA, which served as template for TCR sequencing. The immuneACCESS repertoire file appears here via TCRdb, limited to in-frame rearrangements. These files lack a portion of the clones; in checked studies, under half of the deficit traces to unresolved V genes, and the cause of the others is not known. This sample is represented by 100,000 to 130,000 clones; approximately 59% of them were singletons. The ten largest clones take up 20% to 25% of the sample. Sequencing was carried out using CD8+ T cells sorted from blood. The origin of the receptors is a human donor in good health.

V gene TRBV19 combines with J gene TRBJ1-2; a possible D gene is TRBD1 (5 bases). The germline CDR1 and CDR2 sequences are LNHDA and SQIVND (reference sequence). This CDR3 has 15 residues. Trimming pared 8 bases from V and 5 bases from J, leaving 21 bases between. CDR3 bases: TGTGCCAGTCAACAACTCACCCAGGGAGATTATGGCTACACCTTC. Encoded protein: CASQQLTQGDYGYTF.

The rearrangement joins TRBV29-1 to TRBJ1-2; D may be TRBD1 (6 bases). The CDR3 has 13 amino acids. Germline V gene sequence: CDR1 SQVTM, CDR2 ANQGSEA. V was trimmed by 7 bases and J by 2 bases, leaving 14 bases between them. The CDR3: CSARDTGNYGYTF. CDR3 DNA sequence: TGCAGCGCACGCGACACAGGGAACTATGGCTACACCTTC.

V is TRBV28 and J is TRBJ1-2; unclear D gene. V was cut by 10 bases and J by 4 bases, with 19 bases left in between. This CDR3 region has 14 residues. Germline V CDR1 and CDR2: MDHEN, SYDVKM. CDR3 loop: CAIGGERLVYGYTF. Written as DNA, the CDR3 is TGTGCCATCGGCGGTGAGAGACTTGTCTATGGCTACACCTTC.

CDR3 residues: CASSGAWTNYGYTF. The CDR3 coding sequence is TGTGCCAGCAGCGGAGCTTGGACTAACTATGGCTACACCTTC. The rearrangement joins TRBV5-6 to TRBJ1-2; D uncertain. The CDR3 spans 14 residues. Germline V gene lookup returns CDR1 SGHDT and CDR2 YYEEEE. The ends were cut back, 4 bases at V and 0 bases at J, with 10 bases in the middle.

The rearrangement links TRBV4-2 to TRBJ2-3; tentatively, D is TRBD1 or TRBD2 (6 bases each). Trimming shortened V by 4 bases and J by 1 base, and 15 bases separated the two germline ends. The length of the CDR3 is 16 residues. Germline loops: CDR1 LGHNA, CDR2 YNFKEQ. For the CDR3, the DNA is TGTGCCAGCAGCCCAGGAAGGGGGGAAGGCACAGATACGCAGTATTTT. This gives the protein CASSPGRGEGTDTQYF.

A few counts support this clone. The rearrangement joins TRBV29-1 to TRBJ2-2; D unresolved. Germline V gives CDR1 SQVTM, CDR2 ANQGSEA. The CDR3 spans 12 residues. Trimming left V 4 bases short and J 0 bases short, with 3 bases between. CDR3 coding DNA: TGCAGCGTTGGGACGAACACCGGGGAGCTGTTTTTT. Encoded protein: CSVGTNTGELFF.

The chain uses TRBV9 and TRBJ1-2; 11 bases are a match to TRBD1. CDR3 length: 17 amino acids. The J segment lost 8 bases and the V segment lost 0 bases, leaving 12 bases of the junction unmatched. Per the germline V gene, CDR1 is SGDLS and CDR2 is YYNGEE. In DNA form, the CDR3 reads TGTGCCAGCAGCGTAGGAGGACACGGACAGGGGGCGTTCGGCTACACCTTC. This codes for CASSVGGHGQGAFGYTF.

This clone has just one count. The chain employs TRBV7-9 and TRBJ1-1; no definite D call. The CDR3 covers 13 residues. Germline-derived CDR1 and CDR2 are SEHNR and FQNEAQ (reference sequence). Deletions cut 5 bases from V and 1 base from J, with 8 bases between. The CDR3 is CASSEVRNTEAFF. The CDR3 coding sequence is TGTGCCAGCAGCGAAGTAAGGAACACTGAAGCTTTCTTT.

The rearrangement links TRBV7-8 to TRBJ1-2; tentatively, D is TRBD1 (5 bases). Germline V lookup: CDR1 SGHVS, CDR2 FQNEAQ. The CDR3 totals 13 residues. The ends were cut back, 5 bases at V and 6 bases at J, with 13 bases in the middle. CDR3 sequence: CASSRGSDNGYTF. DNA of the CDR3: TGTGCCAGCAGCCGGGGGTCAGATAATGGCTACACCTTC. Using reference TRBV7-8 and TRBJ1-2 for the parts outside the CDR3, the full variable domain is GAGVSQSPRYKVAKRGQDVALRCDPISGHVSLFWYQQALGQGPEFLTYFQNEAQLDKSGLPSDRFFAERPEGSVSTLKIQRTQQEDSAVYLCASSRGSDNGYTFGSGTRLTVV.

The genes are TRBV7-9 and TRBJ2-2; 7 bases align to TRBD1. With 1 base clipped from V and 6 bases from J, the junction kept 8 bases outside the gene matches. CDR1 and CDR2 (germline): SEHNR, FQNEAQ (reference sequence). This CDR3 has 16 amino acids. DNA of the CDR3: TGTGCCAGCAGCTTAGTAGTGACAGGGAGCTCCGGGGAGCTGTTTTTT. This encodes CASSLVVTGSSGELFF.

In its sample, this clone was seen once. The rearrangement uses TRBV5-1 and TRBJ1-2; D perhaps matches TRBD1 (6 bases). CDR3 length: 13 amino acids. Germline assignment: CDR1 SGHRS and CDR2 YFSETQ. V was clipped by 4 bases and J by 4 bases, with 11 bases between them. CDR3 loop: CASSRGTRYGYTF. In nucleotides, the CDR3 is TGCGCCAGCAGCCGCGGGACACGCTATGGCTACACCTTC.

CDR3 bases: TGTGCCAGCAGCCAAGATTCGGGGGGTGGGAGCACAGATACGCAGTATTTT. This translates into CASSQDSGGGSTDTQYF. The chain carries TRBV4-2 and TRBJ2-3; the match to TRBD2 covers 7 bases. Germline CDR1 and CDR2: LGHNA and YNFKEQ. The CDR3 totals 17 residues. V gave up 0 bases and J gave up 0 bases; unmatched junction bases: 6.

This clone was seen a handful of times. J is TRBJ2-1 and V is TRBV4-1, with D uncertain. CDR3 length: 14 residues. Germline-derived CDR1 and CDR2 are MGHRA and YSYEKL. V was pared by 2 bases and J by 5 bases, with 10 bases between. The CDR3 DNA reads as TGCGCCAGCAGCCAAATCCCAGGAGACAATGAGCAGTTCTTC. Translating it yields CASSQIPGDNEQFF.